The 24 T cell receptor beta chains listed next were all sequenced from one sample in a study of prognosis after radiotherapy for stage I lung cancer (dated by TCRdb to the early 2020s). The sequencer was an Illumina HiSeq 3000. The TCR beta CDR3 region was amplified from genomic DNA by two rounds of multiplex PCR. The first PCR round used primers specific to each TRBV and TRBJ gene, and the primer sequences were filed in Chinese patent CN105087789A. TCRdb took the public reads, trimmed them with fastp at Q25, ran MiXCR for clone calling and kept in-frame beta chains. All rows with the same CDR3 protein become a single entry with the most common DNA and genes. The sample yields about 14,000 distinct CDR3 sequences; less than 50% were counted once. The leading ten clones occupy about 30% of the sample. The source was PBMCs, collected before or after stereotactic body radiation therapy (not recorded which). The receptors derive from a donor over 45 with non-small cell lung cancer.

This clonotype was found many times. The chain employs TRBV6-4 and TRBJ1-1; maybe TRBD1 (5 bases). There are 13 residues in the CDR3. Germline V gives CDR1 MRHNA, CDR2 SNTAGT. The ends were cut back, 6 bases at V and 1 base at J, with 9 bases in the middle. CDR3 sequence (DNA): TGTGCCAGCAGACAACAGGAGAACACTGAAGCTTTCTTT. Protein product: CASRQQENTEAFF.

The chain is built from TRBV5-1 and TRBJ2-7; a possible D gene is TRBD2 (5 bases). V dropped 5 bases and J dropped 1 base, with 10 bases sitting between them. Germline V gene sequence: CDR1 SGHRS, CDR2 YFSETQ. This CDR3 is 13 amino acids long. This chain's CDR3 is CASRSGVSYEQYF. DNA of the CDR3: TGCGCCAGCAGATCCGGGGTTTCCTACGAGCAGTACTTC.

This clonotype counts as medium-sized (0.01 to 0.1%). V and J are TRBV19 and TRBJ2-1; D is perhaps TRBD1 or TRBD2 (5 bases each). Trimming took off 7 bases at V and 12 bases at J, with 13 bases between the two ends. Germline assignment: CDR1 LNHDA and CDR2 SQIVND (reference sequence). The CDR3 runs to 11 residues. Here the CDR3 DNA reads TGTGCCAGTACCCGGGACCATGGGCAGTTCTTC. Translating it yields CASTRDHGQFF.

This clonotype was detected ten times or more. J is TRBJ1-1 and V is TRBV30; D is ambiguous. V lost 1 base to trimming and J lost 4 bases, with 13 bases between them. CDR1 and CDR2 (germline): GTSNPN, SVGIG (reference sequence). The CDR3 extends over 14 amino acids. CDR3 sequence reads: CAWSGTYRATEAFF. DNA of the CDR3: TGTGCCTGGAGTGGTACATATAGGGCCACTGAAGCTTTCTTT.

Comment on this clonotype: It is likely a read error: a sequence one base away is far more abundant. J is TRBJ2-1 and V is TRBV6-4, with 8 nucleotides matching TRBD1. The length of the CDR3 is 16 residues. The V gene's germline CDR1 is MRHNA and CDR2 SNTAGT. The J segment lost 7 bases and the V segment lost 5 bases, leaving 13 bases of the junction unmatched. In DNA, the CDR3 is TGTGCCAGCAGTTACCTCCGGACAGGGCAGGGAAATGAGCAGTTCTTC. Its protein product is CASSYLRTGQGNEQFF.

V is TRBV19 and J is TRBJ1-2; D uncertain. V was trimmed by 5 bases and J by 13 bases, leaving 17 bases between them. The CDR3 runs 12 residues. The germline gives CDR1 LNHDA, CDR2 SQIVND (reference sequence). The CDR3 DNA is TGTGCCAGTAGTCGTGATCTCGTGGTCTTCACCTTC. It codes for CASSRDLVVFTF.

This clonotype appeared many times. V and J are TRBV14 and TRBJ2-2, with 10 bases matching TRBD2. The junction had 2 bases not matched to a gene; V was cut back by 4 bases and J by 3 bases. The CDR3 extends over 15 amino acids. Germline assignment: CDR1 SGHDN and CDR2 FVKESK. This CDR3 is CASSRTSGYTGELFF. The CDR3 coding sequence is TGTGCCAGCAGCCGGACTAGCGGCTACACCGGGGAGCTGTTTTTT.

By its share, this clonotype is medium-sized. DNA of the CDR3: TGTGCCAGCAGCTACTCTAGCGGGAGTACCTACGAGCAGTACTTC. This sequence encodes CASSYSSGSTYEQYF. This sequence joins TRBV7-3 and TRBJ2-7, with 10 bases fitting TRBD2. This CDR3 comprises 15 residues. V gave up 4 bases and J gave up 2 bases; unmatched junction bases: 5. The germline gives CDR1 SGHTA, CDR2 FQGTGA.

V is TRBV6-2 or TRBV6-3 and J is TRBJ2-3; TRBD2 might be the D (6 bases). V gave up 7 bases and J gave up 7 bases, with 30 bases separating them. The CDR3 length is 18 residues. CDR1 and CDR2 from the germline V gene are MNHEY and SVGEGT. For the CDR3, the DNA is TGTGCCAGCACCCGTAGGCGAGCGGGCAGTTCAACTGGCTATACGCAGTATTTT. It codes for CASTRRRAGSSTGYTQYF.

A remark on this clonotype: A far more abundant clone sits one base away, making this likely a read error. The chain uses TRBV6-2 or TRBV6-3 and TRBJ2-2; 7 bases fit TRBD2. V dropped 7 bases and J dropped 6; count of bases not matched to a gene: 8. Germline lookup yields CDR1 MNHEY and CDR2 SVGEGT. The CDR3 totals 14 residues. DNA for the CDR3: TGTGCCAGCATCCGTATCGGGGGGTCCGGGGAGCTGTTTTTT. This sequence encodes CASIRIGGSGELFF.

This rearrangement joins TRBV7-2 to TRBJ2-7; 11 nucleotides line up with TRBD2. Germline CDR1 and CDR2: SGHTA and FQGNSA. This CDR3 has 20 residues. J gave up 6 bases and V 2 bases, and 21 bases lay outside the gene matches. The CDR3 protein is CASSLTGQARGTSGNCEQYF. The CDR3 region has the DNA TGTGCCAGCAGCTTAACGGGACAGGCGAGAGGGACTAGCGGAAACTGCGAGCAGTACTTC.

Notes on this clonotype: Mismatch with germline at one junction end may stem from a read error. DNA of the CDR3: TGTGCCAGCAGTTTATTGCGGGGAGACACTGAAACTTTATTT. This codes for CASSLLRGDTETLF. The J gene is TRBJ1-1, the V gene TRBV28, with D uncertain. This CDR3 spans 14 amino acids. Germline V gene sequence: CDR1 MDHEN, CDR2 SYDVKM.

This clonotype occurred many times. A much larger clone differs from this one at a single base, so this may be a read error. CDR3 in DNA: TGTGCCAGCAGTGGCAGGAGGGCCGGTTACGAGCAGTACTTC. Protein: CASSGRRAGYEQYF. V is TRBV2 and J is TRBJ2-7, with a possible D match to TRBD2 (6 bases). Trimming left V 4 bases short and J 4 bases short, with 14 bases between. In germline, CDR1 is SNHLY, CDR2 FYNNEI. CDR3 size: 14 residues.

In its sample, this clonotype was seen many times. The genes are TRBV7-9 and TRBJ1-5; TRBD1 might be the D (5 bases). Germline CDR1 reads SEHNR; CDR2 reads FQNEAQ (reference sequence). Trimming cost V 3 bases and J 3 bases, with 9 bases left between them. The CDR3 runs to 14 residues. CDR3 amino acids: CASSLAGHNQPQHF. The CDR3 DNA follows: TGTGCCAGCAGCTTGGCAGGGCACAATCAGCCCCAGCATTTT. The whole variable domain, filled in from reference TRBV7-9 and TRBJ1-5, reads DTGVSQNPRHKITKRGQNVTFRCDPISEHNRLYWYRQTLGQGPEFLTYFQNEAQLEKSRLLSDRFSAERPKGSFSTLEIQRTEQGDSAMYLCASSLAGHNQPQHFGDGTRLSIL.

Of note for this clonotype: One base separates it from a far larger clone, so it is likely a read error. J is TRBJ2-1 and V is TRBV7-3, with 10 bases identical to TRBD2. This CDR3 has 15 residues. Germline CDR1 reads SGHTA; CDR2 reads FQGTGA. The ends lost 4 bases at V and 10 bases at J; junction bases unmatched: 10. DNA of the CDR3: TGTGCCAGCAGCTACTCTAGCGGGAGTACCTACGAGCAGTTCTTC. Its protein is CASSYSSGSTYEQFF.

The table lists this clonotype with many counts. The CDR3 DNA is TGTGCCAGCAGCCCCGGGACAGGGTGGGGAAGCACTGAAGCTTTCTTT. It yields the protein CASSPGTGWGSTEAFF. The V call is TRBV6-1, the J call TRBJ1-1, with 9 nucleotides matching TRBD1. Germline V gene data show CDR1 as MNHNS and CDR2 as SASEGT. Losses at the gene ends were 6 bases for V and 4 bases for J; bases not matched to a gene: 12. There are 16 residues in the CDR3.

This clonotype was observed at least ten times. The rearrangement links TRBV3-1 to TRBJ2-1, with a tentative D call TRBD2 (5 bases). This CDR3 is built from 12 residues. Trimming took 4 bases from V and 6 from J, leaving 7 bases between them. CDR1 LGHDT and CDR2 YNNKEL come from the germline V gene (reference sequence). The CDR3 reads CASSLLVNEQFF. CDR3 coding DNA: TGTGCCAGCAGCCTACTAGTCAATGAGCAGTTCTTC.

This clonotype has just one count. The junction departs from germline at one end; a sequencing error may be responsible. The chain combines TRBV6-2 or TRBV6-3 with TRBJ2-7; 7 bases match TRBD1. The CDR3 extends over 12 amino acids. Germline V gene sequence: CDR1 MNHEY, CDR2 SVGEGT. The CDR3 DNA sequence: TGTGCCAGCAGTCGAACAGGGGATGAGCAGTATTTC. This translates into CASSRTGDEQYF.

Remarks on this clonotype: This may be a read error: a much more frequent sequence differs by one nucleotide. The chain uses TRBV11-3 and TRBJ2-1; D remains unclear. The germline V and J ends were trimmed by 2 bases and 1 base, with 9 bases remaining between them. The germline V gene encodes CDR1 SGHNT and CDR2 YENEEA. CDR3 size: 15 residues. CDR3 DNA sequence: TGTGCCAGCAGCTTAATCGGTTTTTCCTACAATGAGCAGTTCTTC. This encodes CASSLIGFSYNEQFF.

As concerns this clonotype: This likely reflects a read error, since a far larger clone is one base away. This chain links TRBV7-2 with TRBJ2-5; D unresolved. The CDR3 sequence is 11 residues long. Looked up from germline, CDR1 is SGHTA and CDR2 is FQGNSA. The CDR3 nucleotides read TGTGCCAGCAGGTTAGATGAGACCCAGTACTTC. It translates to CASRLDETQYF.

This clonotype occurred once. This rearrangement joins TRBV20-1 to TRBJ1-1; D unresolved. The CDR3 extends over 12 amino acids. Trimming took off 2 bases at V and 2 bases at J, with 6 bases between the two ends. CDR1 is DFQATT and CDR2 is SNEGSKA in the germline V gene (reference sequence). CDR3: CSARQINTEAFF. The CDR3 bases are TGCAGTGCTAGACAGATAAACACTGAAGCTTTCTTT.

With regard to this clonotype: The likely explanation is a read error, given a far larger clone one base away. The V call is TRBV7-3, the J call TRBJ2-7, with D unclear. V gave up 7 bases and J gave up 1 base, with 11 bases separating them. The CDR3 loop spans 13 amino acids. Germline CDR1 SGHTA, CDR2 FQGTGA. CDR3 DNA sequence: TGTGCCAGCATCCGCTCGGAATCCTACGAGCAGTACTTC. Amino acid sequence: CASIRSESYEQYF.

This clonotype was found many times. This chain connects TRBV10-3 to TRBJ1-2, with 9 bases identical to TRBD1. Germline values: CDR1 ENHRY, CDR2 SYGVKD. The V and J ends lost 3 bases and 8 bases, in that order; junction bases with no gene match: 7. There are 14 residues in the CDR3. CDR3 nucleotides: TGTGCCATCAGTGATGGCTACAGGGGGCTCGGCTACACCTTC. Protein: CAISDGYRGLGYTF.

The chain recombines TRBV20-1 with TRBJ2-1; 14 nucleotides line up with TRBD2. Germline CDR1 DFQATT, CDR2 SNEGSKA (reference sequence). The trim removed 0 bases at V and 1 base at J, leaving 11 bases unmatched. The CDR3 contains 20 residues. CDR3 DNA sequence: TGCAGTGCTAGAGATCGGGGGACTAGCGGGAGAATGCGGTCCTACAATGAGCAGTTCTTC. This translates into CSARDRGTSGRMRSYNEQFF.